Listed below are T cell receptor beta chains from one sample, sequenced in a study of response to subunit inactivated influenza vaccine. TCRdb called the RT-PCR reads again in MiXCR, with one record for every CDR3 protein. The table shows 700,000 to 900,000 distinct CDR3 sequences, with approximately 21% occurring only once. The source was PBMCs from blood, collected roughly 5 days after vaccination. The receptors were gathered from a man aged 50 to 60 who received an inactivated influenza vaccine. The CDR3 runs from the conserved cysteine through the conserved F or W. Each record gives: J gene, D gene, clone size, V gene, CDR3 protein, CDR3 DNA. The D gene is left open where the match is weak. Where a row states a size, it is once, few, many or the class of an expanded clone; other rows omit it.

TRBJ2-2	TRBD1	few	TRBV30	CARGTDLNTGELFF	TGTGCCAGAGGGACAGACTTGAACACCGGGGAGCTGTTTTTT
TRBJ2-7	.	.	TRBV20-1	CSARGTLGGYSYEQYF	TGCAGTGCTAGAGGGACGTTGGGGGGTTACTCCTACGAGCAGTACTTC
TRBJ1-1	.	.	TRBV4-2	CASSQDRLRGAEAFF	TGTGCCAGCAGCCAAGACCGTCTTCGGGGTGCGGAAGCTTTCTTT
TRBJ2-7	.	.	TRBV7-8	CASSLGIYSSYEQYF	TGTGCCAGCAGCTTGGGGATATACAGCTCCTACGAGCAGTACTTC
TRBJ2-3	TRBD2	few	TRBV7-2	CASSLVASGSLTDTQYF	TGTGCCAGCAGCTTAGTGGCTAGCGGGTCCTTAACAGATACGCAGTATTTT
TRBJ2-1	TRBD2	.	TRBV20-1	CSAPLGLGSYNEQFF	TGCAGTGCCCCGTTGGGACTAGGCAGCTACAATGAGCAGTTCTTC
TRBJ1-1	.	.	TRBV20-1	CSARIDGGHTEAFF	TGCAGTGCTAGAATCGACGGAGGGCACACTGAAGCTTTCTTT
TRBJ2-5	TRBD2	few	TRBV20-1	CSAGGASGRAETQYF	TGCAGTGCTGGGGGGGCTAGCGGGAGGGCAGAGACCCAGTACTTC
TRBJ2-1	.	.	TRBV7-2	CASSLWDEQFF	TGTGCCAGCAGCTTGTGGGATGAGCAGTTCTTC
TRBJ2-1	TRBD2	few	TRBV20-1	CSARVTGTSKHEQFF	TGCAGTGCTAGAGTCACCGGGACTAGCAAGCATGAGCAGTTCTTC
TRBJ1-6	.	.	TRBV7-8	CASSPRDYNSPLHF	TGTGCCAGCAGCCCCCGGGATTATAATTCACCCCTCCACTTT
TRBJ2-7	.	.	TRBV30	CAWRNGGTRGEQYF	TGTGCCTGGAGAAATGGAGGGACCCGGGGGGAGCAGTACTTC
TRBJ2-5	.	few	TRBV19	CASSRTRVGQETQYF	TGTGCCAGTAGTCGTACTAGGGTCGGACAAGAGACCCAGTACTTC
TRBJ2-3	.	few	TRBV18	CASSPTVQGGTDTQYF	TGTGCCAGCTCACCGACAGTACAGGGCGGCACAGATACGCAGTATTTT
TRBJ2-7	.	.	TRBV12-3/TRBV12-4	CASSFTARYYEQYF	TGTGCCAGCAGTTTTACGGCCCGTTACTACGAGCAGTACTTC
TRBJ1-5	.	few	TRBV12-3/TRBV12-4	CASSAFGQSHQPQHF	TGTGCCAGCAGTGCATTTGGACAGAGTCACCAGCCCCAGCATTTT
TRBJ2-4	TRBD1	once	TRBV6-1	CASNTGTGIKIIQYF	TGTGCCAGCAACACGGGGACAGGGATTAAAATCATTCAGTACTTC
TRBJ2-3	.	.	TRBV29-1	CSSRKDRTDTQYF	TGCAGCTCTCGGAAGGATCGCACAGATACGCAGTATTTT
TRBJ2-3	.	.	TRBV9	CASSVGGPRTDTQYF	TGTGCCAGCAGCGTCGGGGGGCCCCGCACAGATACGCAGTATTTT
TRBJ2-5	TRBD2	many	TRBV5-6	CASIRTRDETQYF	TGTGCCAGCATCCGGACTAGGGATGAGACCCAGTACTTC
TRBJ2-5	.	few	TRBV5-4	CASSLEWETLETQYF	TGTGCCAGCAGCTTGGAGTGGGAAACTTTGGAGACCCAGTACTTC
TRBJ2-7	.	few	TRBV10-3	CAISESSWVGADF	TGTGCCATCAGTGAGTCGTCCTGGGTTGGAGCAGACTTC
TRBJ2-7	TRBD1	.	TRBV7-9	CASSGYRGRYEQYF	TGTGCCAGCAGCGGGTACAGGGGTAGGTACGAGCAGTACTTC
TRBJ2-3	TRBD2	.	TRBV7-8	CASSTSGRDTQYF	TGTGCCAGCAGCACTAGCGGGAGAGATACGCAGTATTTT
TRBJ2-1	TRBD2	many	TRBV29-1	CSVGPAGTEQFF	TGCAGCGTTGGTCCAGCGGGAACCGAGCAGTTCTTC
TRBJ2-2	TRBD2	.	TRBV9	CASSVGGLAGVDTGELFF	TGTGCCAGCAGCGTAGGGGGACTAGCGGGGGTCGACACCGGGGAGCTGTTTTTT
TRBJ2-7	.	.	TRBV4-3	CASSQGLGYEQYF	TGCGCCAGCAGCCAGGGACTTGGCTACGAGCAGTACTTC
TRBJ2-6	.	.	TRBV9	CASSAHVGSGANVLTF	TGTGCCAGCAGCGCCCATGTGGGATCCGGGGCCAACGTCCTGACTTTC
TRBJ2-2	.	.	TRBV21-1	CASSKQGAGTGELFF	TGTGCCAGCAGCAAACAGGGGGCTGGGACCGGGGAGCTGTTTTTT
TRBJ1-2	.	few	TRBV28	CASSADPRRGYTF	TGTGCCAGCAGTGCGGACCCAAGGAGAGGCTACACCTTC
TRBJ2-2	.	.	TRBV7-2	CASSLAGVYTGELFF	TGTGCCAGCAGCTTAGCCGGGGTATACACCGGGGAGCTGTTTTTT
TRBJ2-7	.	.	TRBV7-2	CASSYRVLDEQYF	TGTGCCAGCAGCTACAGGGTTTTGGACGAGCAGTACTTC
TRBJ2-3	.	.	TRBV5-6	CASSLVSTFSTDTQYF	TGTGCCAGCAGCCTTGTCAGTACTTTCAGCACAGATACGCAGTATTTT
TRBJ2-1	.	few	TRBV25-1	CASSDGTRKKFF	TGTGCCAGCAGTGACGGCACGAGGAAGAAGTTCTTC
TRBJ2-5	.	many	TRBV28	CATTNFQGQETQYF	TGTGCCACCACTAACTTCCAGGGCCAAGAGACCCAGTACTTC
TRBJ1-2	.	few	TRBV6-1	CASSPGQIPRNYGYTF	TGTGCCAGCAGCCCCGGACAGATCCCTCGGAACTATGGCTACACCTTC
TRBJ2-5	.	.	TRBV2	CASSESPYQETQYF	TGTGCCAGCAGTGAATCTCCGTACCAAGAGACCCAGTACTTC
TRBJ2-7	.	.	TRBV12-3/TRBV12-4	CASRPSGAAEQYF	TGTGCCAGCAGGCCTTCAGGGGCCGCCGAGCAGTACTTC